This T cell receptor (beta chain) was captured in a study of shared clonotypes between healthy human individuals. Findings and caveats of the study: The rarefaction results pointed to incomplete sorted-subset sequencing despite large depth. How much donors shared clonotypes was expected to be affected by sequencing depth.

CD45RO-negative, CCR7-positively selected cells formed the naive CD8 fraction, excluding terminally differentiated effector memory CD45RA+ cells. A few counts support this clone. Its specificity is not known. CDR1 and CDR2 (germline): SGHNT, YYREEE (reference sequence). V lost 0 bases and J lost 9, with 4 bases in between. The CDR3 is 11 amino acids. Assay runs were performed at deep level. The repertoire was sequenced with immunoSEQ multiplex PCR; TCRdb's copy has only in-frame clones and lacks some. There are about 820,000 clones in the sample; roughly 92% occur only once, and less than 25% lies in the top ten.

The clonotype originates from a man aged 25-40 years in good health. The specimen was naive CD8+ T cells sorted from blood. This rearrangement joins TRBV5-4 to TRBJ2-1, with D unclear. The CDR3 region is CASSLGFEQFF. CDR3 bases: TGTGCCAGCAGCTTGGGTTTTGAGCAGTTCTTC.